These 22 T cell receptor beta chains came from one sample sequenced in a study of blood T cell repertoires in COVID-19 (dated by TCRdb to the early 2020s). Libraries were constructed by the immunoSEQ multiplex PCR assay. In its TCRdb copy, this immuneACCESS table keeps in-frame sequences only and misses some clones. Where compared with another copy, unresolved V genes explain less than half of these, and the others have no known cause. The table for this sample lists some 150,000 clones; around 90% of them were counted only once. Over 1.5% of the sample comes from the top ten. What was sequenced was peripheral blood. Every receptor here comes from a woman in her sixties with acute or convalescent COVID-19.

CDR3 bases: TGCGCCAGCAGCCGTACAACAGGTCACACCGGGGAGCTGTTTTTT. Encoded protein: CASSRTTGHTGELFF. The V call is TRBV5-1, the J call TRBJ2-2; the D gene is possibly TRBD1 (5 bases). This CDR3 has 15 residues. Germline CDR1 and CDR2: SGHRS and YFSETQ. Between the trimmed V and J ends, which lost 4 bases and 3 bases, there was a span of 13 bases.

The chain combines TRBV3-1 (or the pseudogene TRBV3-2) with TRBJ2-4; 7 bases map to TRBD1. The CDR3 is made up of 16 amino acids. V trimming: 2 bases; J trimming: 3 bases; junction bases outside the gene matches: 7. CDR1 LGHDT and CDR2 YNNKEL come from the germline V gene (reference sequence). The CDR3 region has the DNA TGTGCCAGCAGCCAATACAGGGGAGATGGCAAAAACATTCAGTACTTC. Residues: CASSQYRGDGKNIQYF.

The rearrangement links TRBV15 to TRBJ1-2; no clear D gene. The CDR3 has 13 amino acids. The V gene lost 0 bases and the J gene lost 5 bases, with 7 bases spanning the gap. Germline V gene sequence: CDR1 LNHNV, CDR2 YYDKDF (reference sequence). This chain's CDR3 is CATSRDLQYGYTF. The CDR3 DNA reads TGTGCCACCAGCAGAGATCTACAGTATGGCTACACCTTC.

In this sample, this clone turned up a few times. The rearrangement uses TRBV7-2 and TRBJ1-2; the match to TRBD1 covers 9 bases. Losses at the gene ends were 2 bases for V and 5 bases for J; bases not matched to a gene: 6. Germline V CDR1 and CDR2: SGHTA, FQGNSA. This CDR3 has 15 amino acids. CDR3 in amino acids: CASSLFRTGDYGYTF. The CDR3 DNA reads TGTGCCAGCAGCTTATTCCGGACAGGGGATTATGGCTACACCTTC.

CDR3 amino acids: CASSAEGRYTEAFF. CDR3 nucleotide sequence: TGTGCCAGCAGCGCGGAGGGCAGGTACACTGAAGCTTTCTTT. The chain uses TRBV2 and TRBJ1-1; D is uncertain. The CDR3 is made up of 14 amino acids. V lost 6 bases and J 3 bases, leaving 14 bases between the germline ends. CDR1 and CDR2 (germline): SNHLY, FYNNEI.

V and J are TRBV19 and TRBJ1-5, with TRBD1 identical over 7 bases. CDR1 LNHDA and CDR2 SQIVND come from the germline V gene (reference sequence). CDR3 length: 14 residues. V trimming: 6 bases; J trimming: 2 bases; junction bases outside the gene matches: 4. This CDR3 reads CASSHRGGNQPQHF. Written as DNA, the CDR3 is TGTGCCAGTAGCCACAGGGGCGGCAATCAGCCCCAGCATTTT. Variable domain in full (rest from reference TRBV19 and TRBJ1-5): DGGITQSPKYLFRKEGQNVTLSCEQNLNHDAMYWYRQDPGQGLRLIYYSQIVNDFQKGDIAEGYSVSREKKESFPLTVTSAQKNPTAFYLCASSHRGGNQPQHFGDGTRLSIL.

CDR3 bases: TGTGCCAGCAGTGAAAGCGGAGTGGGGTATGGCTACACCTTC. Translating gives CASSESGVGYGYTF. The V call is TRBV2, the J call TRBJ1-2; D uncertain. Trimming pared 2 bases from V and 5 bases from J, leaving 12 bases between. CDR1 is SNHLY and CDR2 is FYNNEI in the germline V gene. CDR3 length equals 14 residues. The complete variable domain, with remaining parts taken from reference TRBV2 and TRBJ1-2, reads EPEVTQTPSHQVTQMGQEVILRCVPISNHLYFYWYRQILGQKVEFLVSFYNNEISEKSEIFDDQFSVERPDGSNFTLKIRSTKLEDSAMYFCASSESGVGYGYTFGSGTRLTVV.

This chain links TRBV14 with TRBJ1-1; 8 nucleotides agree with TRBD1. The CDR3 has 17 amino acids. The ends lost 4 bases at V and 4 bases at J; junction bases unmatched: 14. Looked up from germline, CDR1 is SGHDN and CDR2 is FVKESK. In DNA, the CDR3 is TGTGCCAGCAGCCCTCAACCTACGGGACAGGTGGGCACTGAAGCTTTCTTT. It specifies CASSPQPTGQVGTEAFF.

The chain uses TRBV11-3 and TRBJ2-2; 10 bases are a match to TRBD2. CDR3 length: 13 residues. V gave up 1 base and J gave up 12 bases; unmatched junction bases: 2. The germline gives CDR1 SGHNT, CDR2 YENEEA. The CDR3 region is CASSLVSGGKLFF. CDR3 bases: TGTGCCAGCAGCTTAGTTAGCGGGGGGAAGCTGTTTTTT.

The J gene is TRBJ1-1, the V gene TRBV15; a weak D match, TRBD1 (5 bases). The V gene's germline CDR1 is LNHNV and CDR2 YYDKDF (reference sequence). Deletions cut 1 base from V and 0 bases from J, with 9 bases between. This CDR3 is built from 15 residues. CDR3 in DNA: TGTGCCACCAGCAGAGTTCAGGGTCTGAACACTGAAGCTTTCTTT. This gives the protein CATSRVQGLNTEAFF.

The rearrangement links TRBV6-6 to TRBJ1-2, with a weak D call TRBD1 (6 bases). The germline V and J ends were trimmed by 2 bases and 10 bases, with 11 bases remaining between them. The CDR3 is 12 amino acids. From germline, CDR1 is MNHNY and CDR2 SVGAGI (reference sequence). CDR3 DNA: TGTGCCAGCAGTTACGCAGGGGATGTCTACACCTTC. Amino acid sequence: CASSYAGDVYTF.

The CDR3 loop reads CASSLESGRTGELFF. Written as DNA, the CDR3 is TGTGCCAGCAGCTTAGAGTCAGGGCGCACCGGGGAGCTGTTTTTT. The J gene is TRBJ2-2, the V gene TRBV11-2, with D perhaps TRBD1 (5 bases). The CDR3 sequence is 15 residues long. Trimming shortened V by 0 bases and J by 4 bases, and 9 bases separated the two germline ends. Per germline, CDR1 SGHAT and CDR2 FQNNGV.

This sequence joins TRBV7-2 and TRBJ1-3, with a tentative D call TRBD1 (6 bases). The germline gives CDR1 SGHTA, CDR2 FQGNSA. V lost 5 bases to trimming and J lost 4 bases, with 15 bases between them. The CDR3 length is 15 residues. The CDR3 here is CASSLTVDSGNTIYF. The CDR3 DNA reads as TGTGCCAGCAGCCTTACGGTGGACAGCGGAAACACCATATATTTT. Full variable domain (outside the CDR3, taken from reference TRBV7-2 and TRBJ1-3): GAGVSQSPSNKVTEKGKDVELRCDPISGHTALYWYRQSLGQGLEFLIYFQGNSAPDKSGLPSDRFSAERTGGSVSTLTIQRTQQEDSAVYLCASSLTVDSGNTIYFGEGSWLTVV.

J is TRBJ2-2 and V is TRBV2, with 9 bases that match TRBD1. Trimming removed 7 bases from V and 4 bases from J; junction bases left unmatched: 7. Germline V gives CDR1 SNHLY, CDR2 FYNNEI. There are 15 residues in the CDR3. CDR3 protein: CASMHRGLGTGELFF. As DNA, the CDR3 is TGTGCCAGCATGCACAGGGGGCTTGGCACCGGGGAGCTGTTTTTT.

The rearrangement uses TRBV19 and TRBJ1-5; maybe TRBD1 (6 bases). Germline V CDR1 and CDR2: LNHDA, SQIVND (reference sequence). The ends were cut back, 5 bases at V and 7 bases at J, with 15 bases in the middle. This CDR3 spans 14 amino acids. CDR3 protein: CASSVQGIEQPQHF. CDR3 nucleotide sequence: TGTGCCAGTAGTGTACAGGGAATCGAGCAGCCCCAGCATTTT.

The V and J genes are TRBV9 and TRBJ1-2; 7 bases agree with TRBD1. The CDR3 spans 13 residues. Trimming cost V 0 bases and J 7 bases; bases outside gene matches: 3. The germline gives CDR1 SGDLS, CDR2 YYNGEE. The CDR3 loop reads CASSVGAGGGYTF. The CDR3 nucleotides are TGTGCCAGCAGCGTAGGGGCAGGGGGTGGCTACACCTTC.

The CDR3 DNA reads TGTGCCAGCAGCTTACAAGCGGGGGTGACCTACGAGCAGTACTTC. It is translated as CASSLQAGVTYEQYF. The chain combines TRBV7-2 with TRBJ2-7; 8 nucleotides agree with TRBD2. V lost 2 bases, J lost 2 bases, and 5 bases stayed unmatched. This CDR3 has 15 amino acids. Germline CDR1 and CDR2: SGHTA and FQGNSA. The full variable domain, completed using reference TRBV7-2 and TRBJ2-7, is GAGVSQSPSNKVTEKGKDVELRCDPISGHTALYWYRQSLGQGLEFLIYFQGNSAPDKSGLPSDRFSAERTGGSVSTLTIQRTQQEDSAVYLCASSLQAGVTYEQYFGPGTRLTVT.

The chain is built from TRBV6-2 or TRBV6-3 and TRBJ1-5; 7 positions agree with TRBD1. CDR3 length: 16 amino acids. J was trimmed by 0 bases and V by 5 bases; bases with no gene match: 7. Germline CDR1 reads MNHEY; CDR2 reads SVGEGT. The CDR3 DNA follows: TGTGCCAGCAGTCTGACCCGACAGGGTAGCAATCAGCCCCAGCATTTT. This translates into CASSLTRQGSNQPQHF.

The chain links TRBV19 to TRBJ2-3, with 11 bases matching TRBD2. The CDR3 is made up of 15 amino acids. Trimming removed 7 bases from V and 0 bases from J; junction bases left unmatched: 3. Germline V lookup: CDR1 LNHDA, CDR2 SQIVND (reference sequence). CDR3 region: CASMGLAASTDTQYF. For the CDR3, the DNA is TGTGCCAGTATGGGACTAGCGGCTAGCACAGATACGCAGTATTTT.

This clone was detected only a few times. The chain has TRBV5-5 and TRBJ2-2; D unclear. Looked up from germline, CDR1 is SGHKS and CDR2 is YYEKEE (reference sequence). V was cut by 2 bases and J by 7 bases, with 12 bases left in between. The CDR3 contains 14 residues. CDR3 bases: TGTGCCAGCAGCTTCCTACCAACGGGCGGGGAGCTGTTTTTT. Amino acids: CASSFLPTGGELFF. Full variable domain (missing parts from reference TRBV5-5 and TRBJ2-2): DAGVTQSPTHLIKTRGQQVTLRCSPISGHKSVSWYQQVLGQGPQFIFQYYEKEERGRGNFPDRFSARQFPNYSSELNVNALLLGDSALYLCASSFLPTGGELFFGEGSRLTVL.

CDR3 amino acids: CASSSMYSVTQETQYF. The CDR3 DNA reads TGTGCCAGCAGCTCCATGTATAGCGTCACCCAAGAGACCCAGTACTTC. This chain connects TRBV7-2 to TRBJ2-5; the D gene is possibly TRBD2 (5 bases). This CDR3 is built from 16 residues. Germline assignment: CDR1 SGHTA and CDR2 FQGNSA. The V and J ends lost 4 bases and 1 base respectively, with 16 bases between them. Combining the CDR3 with reference TRBV7-2 and TRBJ2-5 gives the whole variable domain GAGVSQSPSNKVTEKGKDVELRCDPISGHTALYWYRQSLGQGLEFLIYFQGNSAPDKSGLPSDRFSAERTGGSVSTLTIQRTQQEDSAVYLCASSSMYSVTQETQYFGPGTRLLVL.

About this clone: This sample includes further DNA sequences coding for the same CDR3. V is TRBV28 and J is TRBJ1-2; 7 bases are a match to TRBD1. Per the germline V gene, CDR1 is MDHEN and CDR2 is SYDVKM. V dropped 6 bases and J dropped 2; count of bases not matched to a gene: 3. CDR3 size: 13 residues. In nucleotides, the CDR3 is TGTGCCAGCAGACCGACAGGGAACTATGGCTACACCTTC. Its translation is CASRPTGNYGYTF.